This TCR beta chain was obtained from a study of beta chain features in type 1 diabetes. The germline V gene encodes CDR1 SGHRS and CDR2 YFSETQ. This CDR3 is built from 13 residues. Between the trimmed V and J ends, which lost 4 bases and 4 bases, there was a span of 11 bases. Expressed TCRB transcripts were sequenced, since all the RNA that had been isolated was reverse transcribed. Clones were sequenced by immunoSEQ multiplex PCR, and TCRdb holds only the in-frame ones, with some missing. Here the sample spans some 500,000 clones, 11% being singletons. The sequencing input was naive CD4+ T cells from blood. This sequence originates from a woman aged 18-29 years in good health. This chain joins TRBV5-1 and TRBJ2-5; D gene uncertain. The CDR3 nucleotides are TGCGCCAGCAGCCCACAAGGGATAGAGACCCAGTACTTC. Amino acids: CASSPQGIETQYF.